This is a list of T cell receptor beta chains from one sample in a study of technical replicates of blood from several donors. Clones were sequenced by immunoSEQ multiplex PCR, and TCRdb holds only the in-frame ones, with some missing. This sample has roughly 50,000 clones, with nearly 95% found just once. The sample was PBMCs. These receptor sequences come from a human donor in good health. Some clones in this sample may be carry-over from other donors' samples. Each CDR3 is given with its conserved first and last residue. D genes are given only for firm matches. Expanded clones are given a class, and other clones once, few, many or no size at all.

CDR3aa: CASSPGTGRTSGPIF
CDR3nt: TGTGCCAGCAGCCCGGGGACAGGGCGGACTAGCGGGCCGATTTTT
abundance: NA
v_gene: TRBV7-3
d_gene: TRBD2
j_gene: TRBJ2-3

CDR3aa: CASSLTLRTNEQYF
CDR3nt: TGTGCCAGCAGCTTGACCTTGCGGACAAACGAGCAGTACTTC
abundance: NA
v_gene: TRBV5-5
d_gene: NA
j_gene: TRBJ2-7

CDR3aa: CATSSLAGGLTQYF
CDR3nt: TGTGCCACCAGCAGCCTAGCGGGGGGGCTCACGCAGTATTTT
abundance: NA
v_gene: TRBV15
d_gene: TRBD2
j_gene: TRBJ2-3

CDR3aa: CASSPPGLDRHF
CDR3nt: TGTGCCAGCAGCCCACCAGGACTAGACAGGCATTTT
abundance: NA
v_gene: TRBV7-2
d_gene: NA
j_gene: TRBJ2-3

CDR3aa: CASSPGRSLSGVQYF
CDR3nt: TGTGCCAGCAGCCCAGGGCGGTCCTTATCGGGGGTGCAGTACTTC
abundance: NA
v_gene: TRBV7-8
d_gene: NA
j_gene: TRBJ2-7

CDR3aa: CASSVPGLSHEQFF
CDR3nt: TGTGCCAGCAGCGTGCCGGGACTCTCGCATGAGCAGTTCTTC
abundance: NA
v_gene: TRBV9
d_gene: NA
j_gene: TRBJ2-1

CDR3aa: CASSLGAFNEQFF
CDR3nt: TGTGCCAGCAGCTTAGGGGCCTTCAATGAGCAGTTCTTC
abundance: NA
v_gene: TRBV7-6
d_gene: NA
j_gene: TRBJ2-1

CDR3aa: CASSGGVSGANVLTF
CDR3nt: TGTGCCAGCAGCGGCGGGGTCTCTGGGGCCAACGTCCTGACTTTC
abundance: NA
v_gene: TRBV6-4
d_gene: NA
j_gene: TRBJ2-6

CDR3aa: CASSPPGGLSSYEQYF
CDR3nt: TGTGCCAGCAGCCCTCCAGGGGGTCTCAGCTCCTACGAGCAGTACTTC
abundance: NA
v_gene: TRBV5-6
d_gene: TRBD1
j_gene: TRBJ2-7

CDR3aa: CASTRTGDYEQYF
CDR3nt: TGTGCCAGCACCAGGACAGGAGATTACGAGCAGTACTTC
abundance: NA
v_gene: TRBV11-2
d_gene: TRBD1
j_gene: TRBJ2-7

CDR3aa: CASSLEGRTSGTSRYEQYF
CDR3nt: TGTGCCAGCAGCTTAGAGGGGCGGACTAGCGGGACAAGCAGGTACGAGCAGTACTTC
abundance: NA
v_gene: TRBV7-6
d_gene: TRBD2
j_gene: TRBJ2-7

CDR3aa: CASSRTLDILNYGYTF
CDR3nt: TGCGCCAGCAGCAGAACTCTGGACATTCTCAACTATGGCTACACCTTC
abundance: NA
v_gene: TRBV5-1
d_gene: NA
j_gene: TRBJ1-2

CDR3aa: CSVEERDGYTF
CDR3nt: TGCAGCGTTGAAGAGAGGGATGGCTACACCTTC
abundance: NA
v_gene: TRBV29-1
d_gene: NA
j_gene: TRBJ1-2

CDR3aa: CASSPAQALYEQYF
CDR3nt: TGTGCCAGCTCACCAGCGCAAGCCCTCTACGAGCAGTACTTC
abundance: NA
v_gene: TRBV18
d_gene: NA
j_gene: TRBJ2-7

CDR3aa: CASSFGQANTEAFF
CDR3nt: TGTGCCAGCAGCTTTGGGCAGGCGAACACTGAAGCTTTCTTT
abundance: NA
v_gene: TRBV7-2
d_gene: NA
j_gene: TRBJ1-1

CDR3aa: CASSGEGALVF
CDR3nt: TGTGCCAGCAGTGGCGAGGGGGCACTTGTCTTC
abundance: few
v_gene: TRBV2
d_gene: TRBD1
j_gene: TRBJ2-7

CDR3aa: CASSLRAREGREQFF
CDR3nt: TGTGCCAGCAGCTTAAGGGCCCGGGAGGGGAGGGAGCAGTTCTTC
abundance: NA
v_gene: TRBV11-2
d_gene: TRBD2
j_gene: TRBJ2-1

CDR3aa: CASSPGQGRIYGYTF
CDR3nt: TGTGCCAGCAGCCCTGGACAGGGGAGGATCTATGGCTACACCTTC
abundance: NA
v_gene: TRBV5-6
d_gene: TRBD1
j_gene: TRBJ1-2

CDR3aa: CASSRLGLAGIETQYF
CDR3nt: TGTGCCAGCAGCCGACTGGGACTAGCGGGAATAGAGACCCAGTACTTC
abundance: NA
v_gene: TRBV5-4
d_gene: TRBD2
j_gene: TRBJ2-5

CDR3aa: CASSQGSGRNYEQYF
CDR3nt: TGCGCCAGCAGCCAAGGAAGCGGGAGGAACTACGAGCAGTACTTC
abundance: NA
v_gene: TRBV4-3
d_gene: TRBD2
j_gene: TRBJ2-7

CDR3aa: CATSRGEGGNEQFF
CDR3nt: TGTGCCACCAGCAGAGGGGAGGGGGGTAATGAGCAGTTCTTC
abundance: NA
v_gene: TRBV15
d_gene: NA
j_gene: TRBJ2-1

CDR3aa: CASSDSGVRGNEQFF
CDR3nt: TGTGCCAGCAGTGACTCGGGAGTCCGGGGGAATGAGCAGTTCTTC
abundance: NA
v_gene: TRBV6-4
d_gene: NA
j_gene: TRBJ2-1

CDR3aa: CASSLEIATDTQYF
CDR3nt: TGCGCCAGCAGCTTGGAGATAGCTACAGATACGCAGTATTTT
abundance: NA
v_gene: TRBV5-1
d_gene: NA
j_gene: TRBJ2-3

CDR3aa: CASSRPGRNTEAFF
CDR3nt: TGTGCCAGCAGCCGCCCAGGAAGGAACACTGAAGCTTTCTTT
abundance: NA
v_gene: TRBV6-5
d_gene: NA
j_gene: TRBJ1-1

CDR3aa: CASSLVGAREQYF
CDR3nt: TGTGCCAGCAGCTTAGTGGGGGCCAGAGAGCAGTACTTC
abundance: NA
v_gene: TRBV11-1
d_gene: NA
j_gene: TRBJ2-7

CDR3aa: CSVQRLAGGLYGNEQFF
CDR3nt: TGCAGCGTCCAGAGGCTAGCGGGGGGGCTTTACGGCAATGAGCAGTTCTTC
abundance: NA
v_gene: TRBV29-1
d_gene: TRBD2
j_gene: TRBJ2-1

CDR3aa: CASSLGSGSREQYF
CDR3nt: TGCGCCAGCAGCTTGGGTAGCGGGTCTCGCGAGCAGTACTTC
abundance: NA
v_gene: TRBV5-1
d_gene: TRBD2
j_gene: TRBJ2-7

CDR3aa: CASSFRTGDYGYTF
CDR3nt: TGTGCCAGCAGCTTCAGGACAGGGGACTATGGCTACACCTTC
abundance: NA
v_gene: TRBV7-2
d_gene: TRBD1
j_gene: TRBJ1-2

CDR3aa: CASRPGRFNSPLHF
CDR3nt: TGTGCCTCCCGGCCAGGGCGATTTAATTCACCCCTCCACTTT
abundance: NA
v_gene: TRBV2
d_gene: NA
j_gene: TRBJ1-6

CDR3aa: CASSWGQGGREQFF
CDR3nt: TGTGCCAGCAGCTGGGGACAGGGGGGGCGGGAGCAGTTCTTC
abundance: few
v_gene: TRBV13
d_gene: TRBD1
j_gene: TRBJ2-1

CDR3aa: CAWSATGGTEAFF
CDR3nt: TGTGCCTGGAGTGCGACAGGGGGCACTGAAGCTTTCTTT
abundance: NA
v_gene: TRBV30
d_gene: TRBD1
j_gene: TRBJ1-1

CDR3aa: CASSLGLAGGREQFF
CDR3nt: TGTGCCAGCAGCTTGGGGCTAGCGGGGGGACGGGAGCAGTTCTTC
abundance: once
v_gene: TRBV5-6
d_gene: TRBD2
j_gene: TRBJ2-1

CDR3aa: CSVELRERDNEQFF
CDR3nt: TGCAGCGTTGAATTGCGGGAGAGAGACAATGAGCAGTTCTTC
abundance: NA
v_gene: TRBV29-1
d_gene: TRBD2
j_gene: TRBJ2-1

CDR3aa: CASSLQGSEQYF
CDR3nt: TGTGCCAGCAGCTTACAGGGGAGTGAGCAGTACTTC
abundance: NA
v_gene: TRBV7-9
d_gene: NA
j_gene: TRBJ2-7

CDR3aa: CASSSGGPDSNQPQHF
CDR3nt: TGTGCCAGCAGCTCAGGGGGCCCGGATAGCAATCAGCCCCAGCATTTT
abundance: NA
v_gene: TRBV7-9
d_gene: TRBD1
j_gene: TRBJ1-5

CDR3aa: CASSYDPRENTIYF
CDR3nt: TGTGCCAGCAGTTACGACCCCAGGGAAAACACCATATATTTT
abundance: once
v_gene: TRBV6-5
d_gene: NA
j_gene: TRBJ1-3

CDR3aa: CASSSTNPYGYTF
CDR3nt: TGTGCCAGCAGTTCGACAAACCCTTATGGCTACACCTTC
abundance: NA
v_gene: TRBV6-5
d_gene: NA
j_gene: TRBJ1-2

CDR3aa: CASSQGQGIYGYTF
CDR3nt: TGTGCCAGCAGCCAGGGACAGGGGATCTATGGCTACACCTTC
abundance: NA
v_gene: TRBV7-9
d_gene: TRBD1
j_gene: TRBJ1-2

CDR3aa: CASSFYSNQPQHF
CDR3nt: TGTGCCAGCAGCTTTTATAGCAATCAGCCCCAGCATTTT
abundance: NA
v_gene: TRBV7-2
d_gene: NA
j_gene: TRBJ1-5

CDR3aa: CASSTPGDHTEAFF
CDR3nt: TGTGCCAGCAGCACCCCAGGGGATCACACTGAAGCTTTCTTT
abundance: NA
v_gene: TRBV21-1
d_gene: NA
j_gene: TRBJ1-1

CDR3aa: CASSRPGQGAPYNEQFF
CDR3nt: TGTGCCAGCAGCCGGCCGGGACAGGGGGCCCCCTACAATGAGCAGTTCTTC
abundance: NA
v_gene: TRBV14
d_gene: TRBD1
j_gene: TRBJ2-1

CDR3aa: CASSPGTGGYYEQYF
CDR3nt: TGTGCCAGCTCACCGGGGACAGGGGGTTACTACGAGCAGTACTTC
abundance: NA
v_gene: TRBV18
d_gene: TRBD1
j_gene: TRBJ2-7

CDR3aa: CATELGEGNTGELFF
CDR3nt: TGTGCCACCGAGCTTGGAGAGGGCAACACCGGGGAGCTGTTTTTT
abundance: NA
v_gene: TRBV15
d_gene: NA
j_gene: TRBJ2-2

CDR3aa: CASSSKGTIATNEKLFF
CDR3nt: TGTGCCAGCAGCTCGAAAGGGACAATTGCAACTAATGAAAAACTGTTTTTT
abundance: NA
v_gene: TRBV7-9
d_gene: NA
j_gene: TRBJ1-4

CDR3aa: CAWSARTGGSETQYF
CDR3nt: TGTGCCTGGAGTGCCCGGACAGGGGGTAGCGAGACCCAGTACTTC
abundance: NA
v_gene: TRBV30
d_gene: TRBD1
j_gene: TRBJ2-5

CDR3aa: CASSPDRGDTQYF
CDR3nt: TGTGCCAGCAGCCCGGACAGGGGAGATACGCAGTATTTT
abundance: NA
v_gene: TRBV16
d_gene: TRBD1
j_gene: TRBJ2-3

CDR3aa: CASSLGGTRSEKLFF
CDR3nt: TGTGCCAGCAGCTTAGGGGGCACCAGGAGTGAAAAACTGTTTTTT
abundance: NA
v_gene: TRBV11-2
d_gene: NA
j_gene: TRBJ1-4

CDR3aa: CASSPRTSNMYNEQFF
CDR3nt: TGTGCCAGCAGCCCGCGGACTAGCAACATGTACAATGAGCAGTTCTTC
abundance: NA
v_gene: TRBV7-3
d_gene: TRBD2
j_gene: TRBJ2-1

CDR3aa: CASSFYQIGDSNYGYTF
CDR3nt: TGTGCCAGCAGCTTTTATCAAATAGGTGACAGCAACTATGGCTACACCTTC
abundance: once
v_gene: TRBV7-2
d_gene: NA
j_gene: TRBJ1-2

CDR3aa: CASSPRSYNEQFF
CDR3nt: TGCGCCAGCAGCCCCCGGAGCTACAATGAGCAGTTCTTC
abundance: NA
v_gene: TRBV4-1
d_gene: NA
j_gene: TRBJ2-1

CDR3aa: CASSSHRLDSGNTIYF
CDR3nt: TGTGCCAGCAGCTCTCACCGACTAGACTCTGGAAACACCATATATTTT
abundance: NA
v_gene: TRBV7-9
d_gene: NA
j_gene: TRBJ1-3

CDR3aa: CASSQSPRLASANNEQFF
CDR3nt: TGCGCCAGCAGCCAGTCTCCGCGGCTAGCTAGCGCAAACAATGAGCAGTTCTTC
abundance: NA
v_gene: TRBV4-3
d_gene: NA
j_gene: TRBJ2-1

CDR3aa: CATHREFSYTF
CDR3nt: TGTGCCACCCACAGGGAATTTAGCTACACCTTC
abundance: NA
v_gene: TRBV6-5
d_gene: NA
j_gene: TRBJ1-2

CDR3aa: CASSYTSGGPTGELFF
CDR3nt: TGTGCCAGCAGCTATACTAGCGGGGGGCCCACCGGGGAGCTGTTTTTT
abundance: once
v_gene: TRBV7-6
d_gene: TRBD2
j_gene: TRBJ2-2